One sample yielded the 14 T cell receptor beta chains listed below, sequenced in a study of blood T cell repertoires in COVID-19. Produced via immunoSEQ multiplex PCR; TCRdb's table is partial and in-frame only. The table shows 200,000 to 250,000 clones, with about 90% occurring only once. The sample taken for sequencing was peripheral blood. The source is a woman aged 60 to 75 with acute or convalescent COVID-19.

The J gene is TRBJ2-1, the V gene TRBV4-3, with 8 bases lining up with TRBD2. Trimming cost V 3 bases and J 0 bases; bases outside gene matches: 7. CDR1 is LGHNA, CDR2 YSLEER, per germline. The CDR3 extends over 17 amino acids. As DNA, the CDR3 is TGCGCCAGCAGCCAGGGGGTAGCGGGGAGCTCCTACAATGAGCAGTTCTTC. Translated: CASSQGVAGSSYNEQFF.

CDR3 DNA: TGTGCCAGCATCACAGGGGGACCAAACACTGAAGCTTTCTTT. Encoded protein: CASITGGPNTEAFF. The V call is TRBV2, the J call TRBJ1-1, with 8 bases aligning to TRBD1. The CDR3 totals 14 residues. The germline V gene has CDR1 SNHLY and CDR2 FYNNEI. The J segment lost 2 bases and the V segment lost 7 bases, leaving 6 bases of the junction unmatched.

A few counts support this clone. This chain connects TRBV11-3 to TRBJ2-5; 7 nucleotides match TRBD2. This CDR3 has 14 residues. V lost 1 base and J lost 5; bases outside the gene matches: 4. Per the germline V gene, CDR1 is SGHNT and CDR2 is YENEEA. CDR3 nucleotide sequence: TGTGCCAGCAGCTTAGCGCGGGGGTCGGAGACCCAGTACTTC. As protein: CASSLARGSETQYF.

In this sample, this clone turned up once. The genes are TRBV9 and TRBJ1-2; D unresolved. Germline assignment: CDR1 SGDLS and CDR2 YYNGEE. V lost 0 bases and J lost 0, with 6 bases in between. This CDR3 contains 14 residues. CDR3 amino acids: CASSVDVANYGYTF. The CDR3 nucleotides read TGTGCCAGCAGCGTAGACGTAGCTAACTATGGCTACACCTTC.

A few counts support this clone. The V call is TRBV5-1, the J call TRBJ2-2; TRBD1 matches 11 bases. Trimming cost V 4 bases and J 2 bases; bases outside gene matches: 7. Per germline, CDR1 SGHRS and CDR2 YFSETQ. There are 17 residues in the CDR3. As DNA, the CDR3 is TGCGCCAGCAGCCTCTGGGACAGGGGGATTAACACCGGGGAGCTGTTTTTT. Translation gives CASSLWDRGINTGELFF. Full variable domain (missing parts from reference TRBV5-1 and TRBJ2-2): KAGVTQTPRYLIKTRGQQVTLSCSPISGHRSVSWYQQTPGQGLQFLFEYFSETQRNKGNFPGRFSGRQFSNSRSEMNVSTLELGDSALYLCASSLWDRGINTGELFFGEGSRLTVL.

CDR3 protein: CASSDPGTPQIYGYTF. CDR3 DNA: TGTGCCAGCAGCGACCCCGGGACTCCCCAAATCTATGGCTACACCTTC. This chain connects TRBV5-7 to TRBJ1-2; perhaps TRBD1 as D (5 bases). TRBV5-7 carries the ORF label, with uncertain function. V shed 4 bases and J shed 4 bases, with 20 bases lying between them. The CDR3 length is 16 residues.

This clone has more than one count but fewer than ten. The rearrangement uses TRBV5-1 and TRBJ1-2; the match to TRBD1 covers 7 bases. Germline V gene lookup returns CDR1 SGHRS and CDR2 YFSETQ. Losses at the gene ends were 3 bases for V and 3 bases for J; bases not matched to a gene: 8. This CDR3 is 15 amino acids long. The CDR3 is CASSSGQVEDYGYTF. The CDR3 DNA reads TGCGCCAGCAGCTCCGGACAGGTAGAGGACTATGGCTACACCTTC.

This clone was found once. The CDR3, as DNA: TGTGCCAGCAGCTTAGATAGCCGCCTAAGGTTCGGCTATGGCTACACCTTC. Translation gives CASSLDSRLRFGYGYTF. This sequence joins TRBV11-2 and TRBJ1-2; D remains ambiguous. The CDR3 is 17 amino acids. With 0 bases removed from V and 4 bases from J, the gap between germline ends came to 18 bases. The germline V gene encodes CDR1 SGHAT and CDR2 FQNNGV. Full variable domain (missing parts from reference TRBV11-2 and TRBJ1-2): EAGVAQSPRYKIIEKRQSVAFWCNPISGHATLYWYQQILGQGPKLLIQFQNNGVVDDSQLPKDRFSAERLKGVDSTLKIQPAKLEDSAVYLCASSLDSRLRFGYGYTFGSGTRLTVV.

This chain links TRBV24-1 with TRBJ2-2; 8 bases match TRBD1. Germline loops: CDR1 KGHDR, CDR2 SFDVKD. J lost 5 bases, V lost 3 bases, and 10 bases had no gene match. This CDR3 comprises 17 residues. CDR3 DNA sequence: TGTGCCACCAGTGATCCCTACCGGACAGGGCAGACCGGGGAGCTGTTTTTT. It is translated as CATSDPYRTGQTGELFF.

The V gene is TRBV5-6, the J gene TRBJ2-6; D is perhaps TRBD2 (6 bases). The V end lost 4 bases, the J end lost 4 bases, and 18 bases lay between the germline ends. The CDR3 totals 17 residues. Germline V gene lookup returns CDR1 SGHDT and CDR2 YYEEEE. CDR3 sequence: CASSKGLPVSGANVLTF. Written as DNA, the CDR3 is TGTGCCAGCAGCAAGGGACTCCCAGTCTCAGGGGCCAACGTCCTGACTTTC.

V and J are TRBV27 and TRBJ2-1, with TRBD1 matching over 9 bases. Germline CDR1 is MNHEY and CDR2 is SMNVEV (reference sequence). The CDR3 is made up of 13 amino acids. V lost 6 bases to trimming and J lost 10 bases; unmatched junction nucleotides: 7. CDR3 sequence (DNA): TGTGCCAGCAGACAAACAGGGGGCGGGGAGCAGTTCTTC. Its translation: CASRQTGGGEQFF.

The V and J genes are TRBV7-9 and TRBJ1-1; 7 nucleotides agree with TRBD1. With V trimmed by 4 bases and J by 1 base, 6 bases remained unmatched. The CDR3 has 15 amino acids. Looked up from germline, CDR1 is SEHNR and CDR2 is FQNEAQ (reference sequence). Here the CDR3 DNA reads TGTGCCAGCAGCTCTTACGGACAGGAGAACACTGAAGCTTTCTTT. Translated: CASSSYGQENTEAFF. Looking up the rest from reference TRBV7-9 and TRBJ1-1 gives the full variable domain: DTGVSQNPRHKITKRGQNVTFRCDPISEHNRLYWYRQTLGQGPEFLTYFQNEAQLEKSRLLSDRFSAERPKGSFSTLEIQRTEQGDSAMYLCASSSYGQENTEAFFGQGTRLTVV.

This chain uses TRBV6-6 with TRBJ1-3; D is unclear. Germline V CDR1 and CDR2: MNHNY, SVGAGI (reference sequence). CDR3 length: 14 residues. Trimming pared 6 bases from V and 2 bases from J, leaving 11 bases between. CDR3 region: CASSPHGAGNTIYF. The CDR3 coding sequence is TGTGCCAGCAGCCCCCACGGGGCTGGAAACACCATATATTTT.

This clone was picked up many times. V gene TRBV30 combines with J gene TRBJ2-7; 8 bases align to TRBD1. The germline V gene encodes CDR1 GTSNPN and CDR2 SVGIG (reference sequence). V lost 0 bases and J lost 2; bases outside the gene matches: 9. This CDR3 is built from 16 residues. The CDR3 loop is CAWSVLRTGRTYEQYF. The CDR3 nucleotides are TGTGCCTGGAGTGTTCTCAGGACAGGGAGAACCTACGAGCAGTACTTC. Drawing the rest from reference TRBV30 and TRBJ2-7, the complete variable domain is SQTIHQWPATLVQPVGSPLSLECTVEGTSNPNLYWYRQAAGRGLQLLFYSVGIGQISSEVPQNLSASRPQDRQFILSSKKLLLSDSGFYLCAWSVLRTGRTYEQYFGPGTRLTVT.